A single TCR beta chain is shown here with its context. Its antigen remains unknown. The data derive from a study of shared clonotypes between healthy human individuals. General study points: Naive subsets generally had larger estimated richness than memory subsets. Represented genetic and exposure-history diversity was restricted by having few donors.

Adult Caucasians living in Nashville, Tennessee made up all of the donors. The repertoire was sequenced with immunoSEQ multiplex PCR; TCRdb's copy has only in-frame clones and lacks some. Of approximately 620,000 clones listed, almost 97% are singletons. Sequenced: naive CD4+ T cells sorted from blood. Subset described: CD45RA+ positively selected. The sequence came from a woman in her 30s in good health.

CDR3 in DNA: TGCGCCAGCAGTGAGTCGTTTTCCGCGACTGAGCAGTTCTTC. Translating it yields CASSESFSATEQFF. The gene calls are TRBV10-1 and TRBJ2-1, with unresolved D. Germline V gene lookup returns CDR1 WNHNN and CDR2 SYGVQD (reference sequence). V was cut by 0 bases and J by 9 bases, with 12 bases left in between. CDR3 size: 14 residues.